The 18 T cell receptor beta chains given below trace back to one sample, sequenced in a study of identical twins. Each CDR3 protein is one row after TCRdb ran MiXCR on the 5' RACE reads. The sample lists more than 400,000 distinct CDR3 sequences, 13% to 15% occurring once. These data also featured in a second study, about yellow fever vaccine responses in identical twins.

Material: CD4+ T cells sorted from blood. The receptors derive from a woman under 30 in good health.

The genes are TRBV10-3 and TRBJ2-2; D gene uncertain. CDR1 and CDR2 (germline): ENHRY, SYGVKD. V lost 5 bases and J 5 bases, leaving 15 bases between the germline ends. This CDR3 is 15 amino acids long. The CDR3 loop is CAISFLLIGTGELFF. CDR3 bases: TGTGCCATCAGTTTTCTTCTAATCGGGACCGGGGAGCTGTTTTTT.

This clonotype has a handful of counts. The chain is built from TRBV20-1 and TRBJ1-1; a possible D gene is TRBD1 (5 bases). Trimming took off 3 bases at V and 0 bases at J, with 11 bases between the two ends. CDR1 is DFQATT, CDR2 SNEGSKA, per germline (reference sequence). The CDR3 loop spans 14 amino acids. CDR3 region: CSARGDSMNTEAFF. CDR3 nucleotide sequence: TGCAGTGCTAGGGGGGATAGTATGAACACTGAAGCTTTCTTT.

The table lists this clonotype with a few counts. The genes are TRBV29-1 and TRBJ1-1; possible D gene TRBD1, 6 bases. The germline V gene has CDR1 SQVTM and CDR2 ANQGSEA. The V end was cut by 5 bases, the J end by 1 base, with 11 bases between. The CDR3 covers 13 residues. The CDR3 DNA is TGCAGCGTTCGGGACACCCGGAACACTGAAGCTTTCTTT. Protein product: CSVRDTRNTEAFF.

V usage is TRBV28 and J usage is TRBJ2-3; no firm D call. V lost 7 bases to trimming and J lost 6 bases, with 14 bases between them. Germline V gene sequence: CDR1 MDHEN, CDR2 SYDVKM. The CDR3 loop spans 13 amino acids. The CDR3 nucleotides are TGTGCCAGCACATCCGGAGCGCGTGATACGCAGTATTTT. Its protein product is CASTSGARDTQYF.

This clonotype turned up a few times. This rearrangement joins TRBV7-7 to TRBJ2-1; the D is unclear. Per germline, CDR1 SSHAT and CDR2 FNYEAQ (reference sequence). This CDR3 region has 13 residues. The V end lost 4 bases, the J end lost 10 bases, and 14 bases lay between the germline ends. The CDR3, as DNA: TGTGCCAGCAGCTCAGCCCCGAATCTGGAGCAGTTCTTC. It codes for CASSSAPNLEQFF.

V and J are TRBV3-1 and TRBJ1-2; 11 bases are a match to TRBD1. The CDR3 is made up of 15 amino acids. Germline CDR1 is LGHDT and CDR2 is YNNKEL (reference sequence). V shed 6 bases, J shed 2 bases, and the junction held 5 bases outside the gene matches. The CDR3 loop reads CASSQWTGGNYGYTF. The CDR3 DNA is TGTGCCAGCAGTCAATGGACAGGGGGCAACTATGGCTACACCTTC.

Ten or more counts support this clonotype. The chain carries TRBV4-1 and TRBJ1-1; TRBD1 aligns across 7 bases. Trimming removed 1 base from V and 1 base from J; junction bases left unmatched: 3. The length of the CDR3 is 15 residues. Germline values: CDR1 MGHRA, CDR2 YSYEKL. CDR3 amino acids: CASSQAGGKNTEAFF. For the CDR3, the DNA is TGCGCCAGCAGCCAAGCAGGGGGAAAGAACACTGAAGCTTTCTTT.

This chain links TRBV25-1 with TRBJ2-7; 7 bases match TRBD2. Germline-derived CDR1 and CDR2 are MGHDK and SYGVNS. CDR3 length: 14 residues. J was trimmed by 4 bases and V by 4 bases; bases with no gene match: 7. CDR3 in DNA: TGTGCCAGCAGTGTTCCGGCTAGCGGATACGAGCAGTACTTC. Amino acids: CASSVPASGYEQYF.

This rearrangement joins TRBV28 to TRBJ1-1; possible D gene TRBD1, 6 bases. Germline V gene data show CDR1 as MDHEN and CDR2 as SYDVKM. Trimming stripped 5 bases from V and 1 base from J, with 11 bases between. This CDR3 is built from 14 residues. The CDR3 region has the DNA TGTGCCAGCAGTGGTGGGGGCCAGAACACTGAAGCTTTCTTT. This encodes CASSGGGQNTEAFF.

The chain is built from TRBV28 and TRBJ2-6; D may be TRBD1 (6 bases). Germline assignment: CDR1 MDHEN and CDR2 SYDVKM. V lost 3 bases to trimming and J lost 1 base, with 19 bases between them. The CDR3 has 19 amino acids. The chain's CDR3 is CASSFDRRHGWSGANVLTF. CDR3 coding DNA: TGTGCCAGCAGTTTCGACAGGCGTCACGGATGGTCTGGGGCCAACGTCCTGACTTTC.

The gene calls are TRBV4-1 and TRBJ2-2; D ambiguous. The CDR3 totals 15 residues. Per the germline V gene, CDR1 is MGHRA and CDR2 is YSYEKL. With 2 bases removed from V and 4 bases from J, the gap between germline ends came to 11 bases. Here the CDR3 reads CASSQRAVGTGELFF. For the CDR3, the DNA is TGCGCCAGCAGCCAAAGGGCGGTTGGCACCGGGGAGCTGTTTTTT.

This clonotype was detected only a few times. The chain combines TRBV4-1 with TRBJ2-7; the match to TRBD2 covers 9 bases. The V gene end was trimmed by 0 bases and the J gene end by 4 bases; junction bases not matched to a gene: 13. This CDR3 has 18 amino acids. Looked up from germline, CDR1 is MGHRA and CDR2 is YSYEKL. CDR3 bases: TGCGCCAGCAGCCAAGATCTAGGGCGGGAGGGTGATAGGTACGAGCAGTACTTC. It translates to CASSQDLGREGDRYEQYF.

This clonotype was picked up a small number of times. This sequence joins TRBV20-1 and TRBJ2-7, with TRBD1 as a possible D gene (6 bases). There are 13 residues in the CDR3. V was pared by 6 bases and J by 0 bases, with 12 bases between. In germline, CDR1 is DFQATT, CDR2 SNEGSKA (reference sequence). The CDR3: CSATTGRSYEQYV. CDR3 sequence (DNA): TGCAGTGCCACGACAGGACGCTCCTACGAGCAGTACGTC.

The rearrangement links TRBV6-1 to TRBJ2-3; 14 nucleotides line up with TRBD2. This CDR3 contains 15 residues. The ends lost 8 bases at V and 1 base at J; junction bases unmatched: 2. From germline, CDR1 is MNHNS and CDR2 SASEGT. The DNA for the CDR3 is TGTGCCAGCGGGGGACTAGCGGGGGGCACAGATACGCAGTATTTT. It encodes CASGGLAGGTDTQYF.

The rearrangement links TRBV28 to TRBJ2-3; D possibly corresponds to TRBD1 (6 bases). Trimming stripped 7 bases from V and 3 bases from J, with 17 bases between. The CDR3 spans 15 residues. Per the germline V gene, CDR1 is MDHEN and CDR2 is SYDVKM. For the CDR3, the DNA is TGTGCCAGCAACACCCCGTGGGGGCGAACAGATACGCAGTATTTT. Translating it yields CASNTPWGRTDTQYF. The variable domain in full, completed from reference TRBV28 and TRBJ2-3, reads DVKVTQSSRYLVKRTGEKVFLECVQDMDHENMFWYRQDPGLGLRLIYFSYDVKMKEKGDIPEGYSVSREKKERFSLILESASTNQTSMYLCASNTPWGRTDTQYFGPGTRLTVL.

V and J are TRBV5-5 and TRBJ2-3, with D perhaps matching TRBD1 (5 bases). The V gene's germline CDR1 is SGHKS and CDR2 YYEKEE (reference sequence). V lost 1 base to trimming and J lost 5 bases, with 11 bases between them. The CDR3 contains 14 residues. The CDR3 spells CASSLRGAEDTQYF. The CDR3 DNA sequence: TGTGCCAGCAGCTTGAGGGGCGCGGAAGATACGCAGTATTTT.

J is TRBJ2-7 and V is TRBV21-1; the DNA was not used to check the table's D call, TRBD2. TRBV21-1 is a pseudogene locus. The length of the CDR3 is 15 residues. CDR3: CASSKGESRDYEQYF. In nucleotides, the CDR3 is TGTGCCAGCAGCAAAGGCGAGTCGAGGGACTACGAGCAGTACTTC.

This clonotype came up many times. The junction differs from germline at one of its ends, possibly a read error. The DNA of the CDR3 is TGTGCCACCAGCGGAGAAGTAGCGCCCTTCTACAATGAGCAGTTCTTC. Residues: CATSGEVAPFYNEQFF. The gene calls are TRBV15 and TRBJ2-1, with D perhaps matching TRBD2 (5 bases). Germline V CDR1 and CDR2: LNHNV, YYDKDF (reference sequence). This CDR3 is built from 16 residues.